This T cell receptor (beta chain) is from a study of T-cell memory formation after mild COVID-19. Whole-study findings and limits: The study found balanced CD4/CD8 in clones contracting day 15 to 85 and a CD4+ lean in later expanders.

TCRdb fed the 5' RACE reads into MiXCR, producing one record per CDR3 protein. The sample carries approximately 210,000 distinct CDR3 sequences, over 9.5% recorded once. Germline CDR1 LGHDT, CDR2 YNNKEL (reference sequence). CDR3 length equals 12 residues. Trimming took 1 base from V and 10 from J, leaving 8 bases between them. This clonotype was seen at least ten times. Its antigen is not identified. The receptor's source is a young man who had mild COVID-19 (a few samples of this study predate the infection). Cell type and time point are not known. The sequencing input was PBMCs or a T cell subset sorted from them (not recorded which). The chain carries TRBV3-1 and TRBJ2-1, with TRBD2 as a possible D gene (6 bases). This CDR3 is CASSQGGAEQFF. CDR3 DNA: TGTGCCAGCAGCCAAGGCGGGGCGGAGCAGTTCTTC.